The entry that follows covers one TCR beta chain sequence. These data are taken from a study of cytomegalovirus exposure and HLA in healthy donors. PCR amplification relied on 60 Vbeta primers (plus 13 Jbeta primers). TCRdb keeps only in-frame clones here, not all; method: immunoSEQ multiplex PCR. Of more than 150,000 clones detected, 70% to 90% appear once; the ten largest clones hold 7.5% to 10%. The material sequenced was PBMCs. This clonotype originated in a man between 18 and 29 years old in good health and CMV-seropositive.

CDR3 sequence: CASSQASALAYEQYF. As DNA, the CDR3 is TGTGCCAGCAGCCAGGCTTCCGCCTTGGCCTACGAGCAGTACTTC. The rearrangement joins TRBV4-2 to TRBJ2-7; no firm D call. Per the germline V gene, CDR1 is LGHNA and CDR2 is YNFKEQ. Trimming removed 3 bases from V and 2 bases from J, with 14 bases in between. There are 15 residues in the CDR3.